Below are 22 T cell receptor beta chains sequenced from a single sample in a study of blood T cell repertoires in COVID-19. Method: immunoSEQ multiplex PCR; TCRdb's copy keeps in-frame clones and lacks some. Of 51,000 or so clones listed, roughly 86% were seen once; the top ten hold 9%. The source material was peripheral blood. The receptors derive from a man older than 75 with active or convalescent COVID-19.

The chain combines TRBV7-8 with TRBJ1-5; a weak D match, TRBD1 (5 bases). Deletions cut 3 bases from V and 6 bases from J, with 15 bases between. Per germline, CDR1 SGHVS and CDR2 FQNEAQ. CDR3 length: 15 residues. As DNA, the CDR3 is TGTGCCAGCAGCTTGGGGCGGGGGGATCTTCAGCCCCAGCATTTT. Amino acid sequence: CASSLGRGDLQPQHF.

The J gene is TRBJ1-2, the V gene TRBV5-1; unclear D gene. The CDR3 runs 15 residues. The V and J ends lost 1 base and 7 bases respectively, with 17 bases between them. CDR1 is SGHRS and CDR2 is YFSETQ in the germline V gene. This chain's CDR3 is CASSLNGIAARGYTF. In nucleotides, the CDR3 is TGCGCCAGCAGCTTGAATGGTATAGCGGCGCGTGGCTACACCTTC.

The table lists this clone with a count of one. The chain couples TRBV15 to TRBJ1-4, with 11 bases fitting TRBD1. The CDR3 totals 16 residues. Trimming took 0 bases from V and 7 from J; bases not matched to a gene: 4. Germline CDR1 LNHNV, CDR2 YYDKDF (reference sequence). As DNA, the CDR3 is TGTGCCACCAGCAGAGACGTCGGGACAGGGGGTGAAAAACTGTTTTTT. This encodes CATSRDVGTGGEKLFF.

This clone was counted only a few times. The CDR3, as DNA: TGTGCCAGCAGTGACAGGGATACCCACGAGCAGTACTTC. Amino acids: CASSDRDTHEQYF. J is TRBJ2-7 and V is TRBV6-1; a possible D gene is TRBD1 (5 bases). Germline CDR1 MNHNS, CDR2 SASEGT. Trimming cost V 3 bases and J 5 bases, with 11 bases left between them. The CDR3 is 13 amino acids.

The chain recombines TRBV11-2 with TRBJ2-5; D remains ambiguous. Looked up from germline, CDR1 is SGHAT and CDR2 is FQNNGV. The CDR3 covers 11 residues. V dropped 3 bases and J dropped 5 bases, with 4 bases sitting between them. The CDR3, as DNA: TGTGCCAGCAGCTTTGCGGAGACCCAGTACTTC. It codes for CASSFAETQYF.

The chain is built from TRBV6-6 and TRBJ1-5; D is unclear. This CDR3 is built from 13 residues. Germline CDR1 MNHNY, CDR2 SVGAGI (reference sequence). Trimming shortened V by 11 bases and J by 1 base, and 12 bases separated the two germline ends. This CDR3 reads CAAGSGSNQPQHF. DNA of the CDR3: TGTGCCGCGGGGAGCGGAAGCAATCAGCCCCAGCATTTT.

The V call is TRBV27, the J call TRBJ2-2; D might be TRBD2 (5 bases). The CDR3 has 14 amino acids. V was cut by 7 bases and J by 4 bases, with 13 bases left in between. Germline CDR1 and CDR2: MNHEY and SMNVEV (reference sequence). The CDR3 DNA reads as TGTGCCAGCACTAAGGACTCCTCCACCGGGGAGCTGTTTTTT. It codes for CASTKDSSTGELFF.

CDR3 protein: CASSLTGADLTNEKLFF. Here the CDR3 DNA reads TGCGCCAGCAGCCTGACAGGGGCCGACCTAACTAATGAAAAACTGTTTTTT. The rearrangement uses TRBV5-1 and TRBJ1-4; TRBD1 aligns across 8 bases. CDR3 length equals 17 residues. CDR1 and CDR2 (germline): SGHRS, YFSETQ. With V trimmed by 4 bases and J by 1 base, 9 bases remained unmatched.

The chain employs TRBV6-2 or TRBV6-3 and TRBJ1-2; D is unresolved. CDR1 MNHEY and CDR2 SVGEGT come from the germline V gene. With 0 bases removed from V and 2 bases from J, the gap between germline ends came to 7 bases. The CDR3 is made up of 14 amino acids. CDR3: CASSYSLANYGYTF. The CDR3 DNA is TGTGCCAGCAGTTACTCGCTAGCGAACTATGGCTACACCTTC.

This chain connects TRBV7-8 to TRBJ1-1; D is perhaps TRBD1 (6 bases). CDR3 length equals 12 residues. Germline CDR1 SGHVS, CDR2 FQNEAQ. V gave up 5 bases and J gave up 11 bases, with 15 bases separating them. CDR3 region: CASSQQGYSAFF. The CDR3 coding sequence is TGTGCCAGCAGCCAACAGGGTTATTCGGCTTTCTTT.

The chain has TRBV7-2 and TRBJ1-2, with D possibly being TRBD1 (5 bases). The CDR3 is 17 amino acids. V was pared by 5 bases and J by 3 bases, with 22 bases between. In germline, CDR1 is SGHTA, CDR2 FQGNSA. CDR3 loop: CASSGAAGLLTDYGYTF. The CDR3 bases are TGTGCCAGCAGCGGGGCGGCAGGGCTTCTTACGGACTATGGCTACACCTTC.

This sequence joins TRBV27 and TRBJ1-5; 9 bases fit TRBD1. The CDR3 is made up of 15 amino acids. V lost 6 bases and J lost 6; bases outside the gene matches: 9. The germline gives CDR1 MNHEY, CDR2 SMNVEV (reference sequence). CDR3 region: CASSPQGAHGQPQHF. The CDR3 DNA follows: TGTGCCAGCAGCCCACAGGGGGCGCACGGTCAGCCCCAGCATTTT.

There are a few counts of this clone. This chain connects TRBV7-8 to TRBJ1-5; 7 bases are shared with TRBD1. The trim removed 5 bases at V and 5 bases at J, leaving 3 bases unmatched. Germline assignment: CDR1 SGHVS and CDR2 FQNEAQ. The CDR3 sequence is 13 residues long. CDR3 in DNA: TGTGCCAGCAGCCCAGACAGGGATCAGCCCCAGCATTTT. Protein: CASSPDRDQPQHF.

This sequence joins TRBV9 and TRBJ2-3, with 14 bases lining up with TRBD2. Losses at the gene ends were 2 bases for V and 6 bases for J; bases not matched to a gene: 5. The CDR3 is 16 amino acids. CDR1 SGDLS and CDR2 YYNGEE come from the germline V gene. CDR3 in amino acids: CASSVRGTSGSDTQYF. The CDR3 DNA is TGTGCCAGCAGCGTGAGAGGGACTAGCGGGAGCGATACGCAGTATTTT.

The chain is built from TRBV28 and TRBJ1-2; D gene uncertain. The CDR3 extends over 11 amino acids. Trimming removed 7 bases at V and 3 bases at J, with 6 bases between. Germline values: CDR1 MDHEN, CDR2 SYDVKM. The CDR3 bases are TGTGCCAGCAATAGCGACTATGGCTACACCTTC. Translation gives CASNSDYGYTF.

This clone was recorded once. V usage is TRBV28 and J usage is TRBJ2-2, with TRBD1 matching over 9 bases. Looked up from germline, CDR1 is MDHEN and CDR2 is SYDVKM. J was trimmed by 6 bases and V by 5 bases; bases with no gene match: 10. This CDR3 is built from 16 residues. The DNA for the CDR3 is TGTGCCAGCAGTGCCTTAGGGACAGGGAAGGCCGGGGAGCTGTTTTTT. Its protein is CASSALGTGKAGELFF.

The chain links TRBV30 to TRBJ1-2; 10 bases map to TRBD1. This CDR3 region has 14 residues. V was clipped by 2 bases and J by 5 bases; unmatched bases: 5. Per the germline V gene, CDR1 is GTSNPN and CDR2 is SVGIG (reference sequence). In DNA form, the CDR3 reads TGTGCCTGGAGTCGGGACAGGGGTGGTTATGGCTACACCTTC. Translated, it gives CAWSRDRGGYGYTF.

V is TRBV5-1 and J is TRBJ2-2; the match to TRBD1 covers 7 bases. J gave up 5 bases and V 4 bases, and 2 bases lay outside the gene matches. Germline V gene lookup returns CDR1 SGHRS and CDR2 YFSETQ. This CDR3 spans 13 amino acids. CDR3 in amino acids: CASSATGTGELFF. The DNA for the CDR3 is TGCGCCAGCAGCGCGACAGGGACCGGGGAGCTGTTTTTT.

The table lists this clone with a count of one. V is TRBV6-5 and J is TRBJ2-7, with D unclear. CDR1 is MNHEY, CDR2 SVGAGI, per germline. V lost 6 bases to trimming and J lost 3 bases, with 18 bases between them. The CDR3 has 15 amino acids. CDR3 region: CASRYPRGGVYEQYF. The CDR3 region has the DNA TGTGCCAGCAGATATCCCCGAGGCGGAGTCTACGAGCAGTACTTC.

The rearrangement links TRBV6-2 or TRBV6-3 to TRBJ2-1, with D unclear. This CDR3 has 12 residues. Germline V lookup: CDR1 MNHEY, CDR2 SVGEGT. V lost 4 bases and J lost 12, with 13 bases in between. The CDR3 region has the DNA TGTGCCAGCAGTTCCTACCCACCGTGGCAGTTCTTC. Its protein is CASSSYPPWQFF.

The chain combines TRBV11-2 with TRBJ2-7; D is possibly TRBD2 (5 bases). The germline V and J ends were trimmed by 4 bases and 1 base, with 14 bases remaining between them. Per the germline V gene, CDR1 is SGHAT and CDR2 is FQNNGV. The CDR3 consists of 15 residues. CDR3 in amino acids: CASSSLGSDSYEQYF. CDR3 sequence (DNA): TGTGCCAGCAGCTCCCTTGGGAGCGATTCCTACGAGCAGTACTTC.

CDR3 loop: CASSFKGMNNQPQHF. The DNA of the CDR3 is TGTGCCAGCAGCTTTAAGGGGATGAACAATCAGCCCCAGCATTTT. This chain uses TRBV7-2 with TRBJ1-5; TRBD1 is a possible D gene (5 bases). The CDR3 contains 15 residues. Trimming took 3 bases from V and 3 from J, leaving 12 bases between them. CDR1 and CDR2 (germline): SGHTA, FQGNSA.